This T cell receptor (beta chain) was sequenced for a study of shared clonotypes between healthy human individuals. Study findings and constraints: Shared across a handful of donors were roughly 5.3% of the naive CD4 clonotypes.

A 200 ng quantity of DNA, tens of thousands of T cell genomes, went into the sorted-subset replicate PCRs. Using immunoSEQ multiplex PCR, the repertoire was profiled, and TCRdb retains in-frame clones only, with some absent. Of over 2,000,000 clones in the sample, around 93% were seen once. Trimming removed 5 bases at V and 4 bases at J, with 11 bases between. The CDR3 has 13 amino acids. Per the germline V gene, CDR1 is MNHNS and CDR2 is SASEGT. Comments on this clone: Its antigen is not identified.

Positively selected for CCR7, the CD45RO-negative cells used as naive CD8 cells excluded terminally differentiated effector memory CD45RA+ cells. Free of recent acute infections or vaccinations, the donors were healthy HIV-negative adults. V is TRBV6-1 and J is TRBJ1-1, with D hard to call. This TCR came from a man aged 18 to 29 in good health. Some clones in this sample may be carry-over from other donors' samples. The specimen was naive CD8+ T cells from PBMCs. CDR3 protein: CASSQHGVTEAFF. DNA for the CDR3: TGTGCCAGCAGTCAACATGGGGTCACTGAAGCTTTCTTT.